The source of this T cell receptor beta chain is a study of blood T cells in healthy people across ages. Regarding the study as a whole: Diversity was higher, and naive CD4+ cells more numerous, in long-lived donors than in aged donors. It was found that TCR beta diversity correlated strongly with the percentage of naive T cells.

Sample-barcoded 5' priming and a J-beta primer mix drove a second PCR of 7 to 11 cycles. A template-switch adaptor with 12 random nucleotides tagged each cDNA molecule. TCRdb passed the 5' RACE reads through MiXCR, listing each CDR3 protein once. This table has 650,000 to 1,000,000 distinct CDR3 sequences, less than 60% appearing once. The CDR3 runs 14 residues. Germline CDR1 is DFQATT and CDR2 is SNEGSKA (reference sequence). J gave up 3 bases and V 2 bases, and 6 bases lay outside the gene matches. In each sample, at least 6.5 million PBMCs were isolated. About this clonotype: What it binds is unknown.

The chain couples TRBV20-1 to TRBJ2-7; 8 positions match TRBD1. The specimen sequenced was blood. This clonotype originated in a man older than 75 in good health. CDR3 residues: CSARRDRNDYEQYF. The CDR3 bases are TGCAGTGCTAGAAGGGACAGGAACGACTACGAGCAGTACTTC.